This T cell receptor (beta chain) was sequenced during a study of human T cells and chemical hapten exposure. This sample's time point: pre-sensitization, week 0. Treatment reported: therapeutic diphenylcyclopropenone sensitization with weekly scalp DPC. Sample donors consisted of patients with alopecia, aged 18 to 70 years, who were suitable for DPC. This clonotype was detected only a few times. Individual cDNA molecules received unique molecular identifiers in the library. Using its own MiXCR run on the RACE reads, TCRdb lists one record per CDR3 protein. The sample records 180,000 or so distinct CDR3 sequences, 25% to 30% being singletons. Looked up from germline, CDR1 is MNHNY and CDR2 is SVGAGI (reference sequence). CDR3 size: 13 residues. The ends were cut back, 2 bases at V and 5 bases at J, with 7 bases in the middle.

Sequenced material: whole blood, taken in connection with sensitization to the hapten diphenylcyclopropenone (DPC). The receptor was derived from a woman aged 25 to 39 with alopecia areata. Some clones in this sample may be carry-over from other donors' samples. This chain uses TRBV6-6 with TRBJ2-1, with D uncertain. CDR3 in DNA: TGTGCCAGCAGTTACCTAGAGGACAATGAGCAGTTCTTC. Protein product: CASSYLEDNEQFF.